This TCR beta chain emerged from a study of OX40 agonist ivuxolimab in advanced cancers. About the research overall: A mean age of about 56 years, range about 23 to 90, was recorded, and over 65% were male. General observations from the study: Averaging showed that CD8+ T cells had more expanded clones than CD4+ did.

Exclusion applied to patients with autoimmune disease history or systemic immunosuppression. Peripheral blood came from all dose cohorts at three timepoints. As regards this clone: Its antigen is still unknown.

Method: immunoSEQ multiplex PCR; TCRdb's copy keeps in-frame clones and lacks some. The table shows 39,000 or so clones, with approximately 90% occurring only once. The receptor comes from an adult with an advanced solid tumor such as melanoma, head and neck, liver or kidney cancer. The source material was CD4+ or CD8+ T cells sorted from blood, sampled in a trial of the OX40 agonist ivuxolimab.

The DNA for the CDR3 is TGTGCCAGCAGTGGCCGGGACAGGGGGCTTCTTACTGGAAACACCATATATTTT. Protein product: CASSGRDRGLLTGNTIYF. V gene TRBV2 combines with J gene TRBJ1-3; 12 bases are shared with TRBD1. J lost 2 bases, V lost 4 bases, and 9 bases had no gene match. CDR1 SNHLY and CDR2 FYNNEI come from the germline V gene. The CDR3 is 18 amino acids.